The 10 T cell receptor beta chains below were found in one sample sequenced in a study of patients and donors after allogeneic stem cell transplantation. Via MiXCR, TCRdb re-called the RT-PCR reads, giving one row per CDR3 protein. The sample lists roughly 250,000 distinct CDR3 sequences, over 12% occurring once. Sample: blood, either unsorted or a sorted T cell fraction (not recorded which). All receptors derive from a human donor who was either an allogeneic HSCT recipient or a stem cell or donor lymphocyte infusion donor (not recorded which). It is not recorded whose cells these are; they may come from a transplant donor.

This clonotype appeared a few times. This sequence joins TRBV29-1 and TRBJ1-6; D gene unclear. The V end was cut by 4 bases, the J end by 0 bases, with 10 bases between. Germline CDR1 reads SQVTM; CDR2 reads ANQGSEA. The CDR3 is made up of 15 amino acids. As DNA, the CDR3 is TGCAGCGTTGGTCCCAGGAGCTCCTATAATTCACCCCTCCACTTT. It translates to CSVGPRSSYNSPLHF.

This clonotype was picked up a small number of times. V gene TRBV5-1 combines with J gene TRBJ1-2, with 9 bases that match TRBD1. The CDR3 runs to 13 residues. CDR1 is SGHRS, CDR2 YFSETQ, per germline. J gave up 8 bases and V 4 bases, and 6 bases lay outside the gene matches. The chain's CDR3 is CASSQGQGGGYTF. As DNA, the CDR3 is TGCGCCAGCAGCCAGGGACAGGGCGGAGGCTACACCTTC.

A few counts support this clonotype. This chain links TRBV12-3 or TRBV12-4 with TRBJ1-5, with TRBD1 matching over 9 bases. The junction had 8 bases not matched to a gene; V was cut back by 6 bases and J by 5 bases. This CDR3 has 15 residues. CDR3 loop: CASSHRTGEHQPQHF. The CDR3 coding sequence is TGTGCCAGCAGCCACCGGACAGGGGAACATCAGCCCCAGCATTTT.

This clonotype was seen ten or more times. The chain has TRBV6-1 and TRBJ2-1; 7 bases line up with TRBD1. From germline, CDR1 is MNHNS and CDR2 SASEGT. The CDR3 covers 14 residues. V dropped 6 bases and J dropped 4; count of bases not matched to a gene: 6. The CDR3 spells CASRGVQGYNEQFF. In DNA, the CDR3 is TGTGCCAGCAGGGGGGTACAGGGGTACAATGAGCAGTTCTTC.

J is TRBJ1-2 and V is TRBV15; no reliable D call. Deletions cut 0 bases from V and 8 bases from J, with 13 bases between. This CDR3 contains 14 residues. The germline CDR1 and CDR2 sequences are LNHNV and YYDKDF (reference sequence). The CDR3: CATSRDRTDGGYTF. For the CDR3, the DNA is TGTGCCACCAGCAGAGATCGGACCGACGGCGGCTACACCTTC.

The chain is built from TRBV6-4 and TRBJ1-5; D ambiguous. The length of the CDR3 is 16 residues. Germline-derived CDR1 and CDR2 are MRHNA and SNTAGT. V lost 2 bases and J 1 base, leaving 12 bases between the germline ends. Here the CDR3 DNA reads TGTGCCAGCAGTGACAATGGTCTGAAAAGCAATCAGCCCCAGCATTTT. Protein: CASSDNGLKSNQPQHF.

V usage is TRBV18 and J usage is TRBJ2-7; 9 bases map to TRBD1. The CDR3 has 13 amino acids. Unmatched junction bases numbered 4, after V lost 7 bases and J lost 3 bases. Germline assignment: CDR1 KGHSH and CDR2 LQKENI. CDR3 sequence (DNA): TGTGCCAGCTGGGGACAGGGAGGCTACGAGCAGTACTTC. It encodes CASWGQGGYEQYF. The complete variable domain, with remaining parts taken from reference TRBV18 and TRBJ2-7, reads NAGVMQNPRHLVRRRGQEARLRCSPMKGHSHVYWYRQLPEEGLKFMVYLQKENIIDESGMPKERFSAEFPKEGPSILRIQQVVRGDSAAYFCASWGQGGYEQYFGPGTRLTVT.

This clonotype was seen ten or more times. The J gene is TRBJ1-6, the V gene TRBV4-2; D is uncertain. The CDR3 totals 15 residues. The V and J ends lost 1 base and 7 bases respectively, with 11 bases between them. The germline CDR1 and CDR2 sequences are LGHNA and YNFKEQ. This CDR3 reads CASSQAVRENSPLHF. The CDR3 coding sequence is TGTGCCAGCAGCCAAGCGGTGAGAGAGAATTCACCCCTCCACTTT.

This clonotype was detected many times. The chain has TRBV4-2 and TRBJ2-1; 14 nucleotides align to TRBD2. Germline-derived CDR1 and CDR2 are LGHNA and YNFKEQ. This CDR3 has 17 amino acids. V lost 1 base, J lost 5 bases, and 4 bases stayed unmatched. Written as DNA, the CDR3 is TGTGCCAGCAGCCAAGTTCTGGGACTAGCGGGAGACAATGAGCAGTTCTTC. Its translation is CASSQVLGLAGDNEQFF.

This clonotype has at least ten counts. J is TRBJ2-5 and V is TRBV4-3, with TRBD2 matching over 10 bases. CDR3 size: 17 residues. The trim removed 0 bases at V and 8 bases at J, leaving 12 bases unmatched. Per the germline V gene, CDR1 is LGHNA and CDR2 is YSLEER. This chain's CDR3 is CASSQDYRTSGDSTQYF. The CDR3 bases are TGCGCCAGCAGCCAAGATTATAGAACTAGCGGGGATTCAACCCAGTACTTC.